The 28 T cell receptor beta chains given below trace back to one sample, sequenced in a study of blood T cell repertoires in COVID-19. Assay: immunoSEQ multiplex PCR; the TCRdb copy retains only in-frame clones and omits some. The table shows 360,000 or so clones, with roughly 90% occurring only once. The sequenced sample consisted of PBMCs or T cells enriched from blood (not recorded which). Every receptor here comes from a woman under 40 who had been exposed to COVID-19.

This clone was recorded a few times. This chain joins TRBV27 and TRBJ1-1; D is unclear. The CDR3 contains 16 residues. Germline-derived CDR1 and CDR2 are MNHEY and SMNVEV (reference sequence). Trimming took off 4 bases at V and 1 base at J, with 16 bases between the two ends. The CDR3 protein is CASSSRTLVANTEAFF. The CDR3 coding sequence is TGTGCCAGCAGTTCTAGAACATTGGTGGCGAACACTGAAGCTTTCTTT.

V gene TRBV19 combines with J gene TRBJ1-1; 7 bases are shared with TRBD1. The germline CDR1 and CDR2 sequences are LNHDA and SQIVND (reference sequence). This CDR3 region has 16 residues. The V segment lost 4 bases and the J segment 1 base; nucleotides outside the gene matches: 9. The DNA of the CDR3 is TGTGCCAGTAGTAATATAGAGACAGGGCAGAACACTGAAGCTTTCTTT. Residues: CASSNIETGQNTEAFF. The full variable domain, rest sourced from reference TRBV19 and TRBJ1-1, is DGGITQSPKYLFRKEGQNVTLSCEQNLNHDAMYWYRQDPGQGLRLIYYSQIVNDFQKGDIAEGYSVSREKKESFPLTVTSAQKNPTAFYLCASSNIETGQNTEAFFGQGTRLTVV.

Here the CDR3 reads CAISEPSGRGSYEQYF. CDR3 sequence (DNA): TGTGCCATCAGCGAACCCAGCGGGAGGGGCTCCTACGAGCAGTACTTC. V and J are TRBV10-3 and TRBJ2-7; 10 bases agree with TRBD2. This CDR3 is 16 amino acids long. V was pared by 6 bases and J by 0 bases, with 8 bases of the junction left unmatched. Germline V CDR1 and CDR2: ENHRY, SYGVKD.

The rearrangement uses TRBV30 and TRBJ1-2; a possible D gene is TRBD1 (6 bases). Germline V gene sequence: CDR1 GTSNPN, CDR2 SVGIG (reference sequence). This CDR3 has 10 residues. Trimming cost V 8 bases and J 6 bases, with 10 bases left between them. The chain's CDR3 is CATKGDGYTF. The CDR3 DNA reads TGTGCCACTAAGGGGGATGGCTACACCTTC.

The CDR3 sequence: CASSFSHDGTGAGEQYF. CDR3 DNA: TGTGCCAGCAGCTTCTCCCACGACGGGACAGGGGCGGGGGAGCAGTACTTC. The genes are TRBV28 and TRBJ2-7; 10 bases agree with TRBD1. Trimming cost V 6 bases and J 7 bases; bases outside gene matches: 18. The germline V gene encodes CDR1 MDHEN and CDR2 SYDVKM. The CDR3 is made up of 17 amino acids. The variable domain in full, completed from reference TRBV28 and TRBJ2-7, reads DVKVTQSSRYLVKRTGEKVFLECVQDMDHENMFWYRQDPGLGLRLIYFSYDVKMKEKGDIPEGYSVSREKKERFSLILESASTNQTSMYLCASSFSHDGTGAGEQYFGPGTRLTVT.

V gene TRBV5-1 combines with J gene TRBJ2-7, with D perhaps TRBD1 (5 bases). CDR1 SGHRS and CDR2 YFSETQ come from the germline V gene. Deletions cut 0 bases from V and 3 bases from J, with 13 bases between. The CDR3 is 15 residues long. The CDR3 DNA reads TGCGCCAGCAGCTTGGCCGCAGGGCTGGGCTACGAGCAGTACTTC. It encodes CASSLAAGLGYEQYF.

The table lists this clone with a few counts. The chain links TRBV27 to TRBJ2-2; the match to TRBD1 covers 7 bases. CDR1 is MNHEY and CDR2 is SMNVEV in the germline V gene (reference sequence). Trimming cost V 6 bases and J 2 bases; bases outside gene matches: 9. This CDR3 region has 16 residues. This chain's CDR3 is CASREQGSSNTGELFF. DNA for the CDR3: TGTGCCAGCAGGGAACAGGGGTCAAGTAACACCGGGGAGCTGTTTTTT.

The chain has TRBV10-3 and TRBJ2-5; TRBD1 aligns across 7 bases. The CDR3 sequence is 13 residues long. Germline assignment: CDR1 ENHRY and CDR2 SYGVKD. Unmatched junction bases numbered 11, after V lost 11 bases and J lost 5 bases. DNA for the CDR3: TGTGCCGGGTCTGACAGGGCTAGTGAGACCCAGTACTTC. Translation gives CAGSDRASETQYF.

This clone was observed once. The chain uses TRBV7-9 and TRBJ1-1; D gene unclear. CDR3 length equals 12 residues. The V end lost 1 base, the J end lost 5 bases, and 5 bases lay between the germline ends. Germline CDR1 is SEHNR and CDR2 is FQNEAQ (reference sequence). The CDR3 DNA reads as TGTGCCAGCAGCTTAGAGAGTACTGAAGCTTTCTTT. Amino acid sequence: CASSLESTEAFF. Filled out from reference TRBV7-9 and TRBJ1-1, the complete variable domain reads DTGVSQNPRHKITKRGQNVTFRCDPISEHNRLYWYRQTLGQGPEFLTYFQNEAQLEKSRLLSDRFSAERPKGSFSTLEIQRTEQGDSAMYLCASSLESTEAFFGQGTRLTVV.

This chain joins TRBV9 and TRBJ2-7, with TRBD1 matching 8 bases. CDR3 length: 15 residues. Trimming removed 3 bases from V and 4 bases from J; junction bases left unmatched: 9. In germline, CDR1 is SGDLS, CDR2 YYNGEE. The chain's CDR3 is CASSARTGYVYEQYF. CDR3 DNA: TGTGCCAGCAGCGCTAGGACAGGGTACGTTTACGAGCAGTACTTC.

This sequence joins TRBV19 and TRBJ2-2, with 9 nucleotides matching TRBD2. With V trimmed by 4 bases and J by 2 bases, 11 bases remained unmatched. The CDR3 runs 18 residues. Germline CDR1 and CDR2: LNHDA and SQIVND (reference sequence). Written as DNA, the CDR3 is TGTGCCAGTAGTAGAAGCGGGGCGGGAGGGCCTAACACCGGGGAGCTGTTTTTT. Its protein is CASSRSGAGGPNTGELFF.

The chain couples TRBV5-1 to TRBJ2-7; 9 bases align to TRBD2. CDR3 length equals 14 residues. Germline assignment: CDR1 SGHRS and CDR2 YFSETQ. J gave up 4 bases and V 6 bases, and 8 bases lay outside the gene matches. CDR3 bases: TGCGCCAGCAACCCCGGGACTAGCAGATACGAGCAGTACTTC. Residues: CASNPGTSRYEQYF.

This clone was detected only a few times. The J gene is TRBJ2-1, the V gene TRBV14; possibly TRBD1 for D (5 bases). Trimming shortened V by 1 base and J by 7 bases, and 14 bases separated the two germline ends. Germline V gene data show CDR1 as SGHDN and CDR2 as FVKESK. The CDR3 extends over 15 amino acids. CDR3 nucleotide sequence: TGTGCCAGCAGCCAAGTACAGCAGGGCTTGAATGAGCAGTTCTTC. Protein product: CASSQVQQGLNEQFF.

The rearrangement joins TRBV18 to TRBJ2-7; 7 bases line up with TRBD1. V was clipped by 4 bases and J by 5 bases; unmatched bases: 2. The length of the CDR3 is 12 residues. Germline loops: CDR1 KGHSH, CDR2 LQKENI. The chain's CDR3 is CASSRGQDEQYF. The CDR3, as DNA: TGTGCCAGCTCACGAGGACAGGACGAGCAGTACTTC.

This rearrangement joins TRBV6-6 to TRBJ1-1; D call uncertain. The ends were cut back, 6 bases at V and 0 bases at J, with 11 bases in the middle. The CDR3 length is 14 residues. CDR1 MNHNY and CDR2 SVGAGI come from the germline V gene (reference sequence). The CDR3 protein is CASREVGMNTEAFF. The CDR3 region has the DNA TGTGCCAGCAGGGAGGTGGGGATGAACACTGAAGCTTTCTTT.

The rearrangement joins TRBV30 to TRBJ2-7, with TRBD1 matching 7 bases. The CDR3 has 13 residues. V lost 2 bases and J lost 6; bases outside the gene matches: 7. Germline lookup yields CDR1 GTSNPN and CDR2 SVGIG (reference sequence). CDR3: CAWSRDSIIEQYF. The CDR3 DNA reads TGTGCCTGGAGTAGGGACAGTATCATCGAGCAGTACTTC.

The gene calls are TRBV5-1 and TRBJ2-7, with D tentatively TRBD2 (5 bases). The CDR3 extends over 13 amino acids. Trimming removed 2 bases from V and 3 bases from J, with 9 bases in between. Germline CDR1 reads SGHRS; CDR2 reads YFSETQ. CDR3 loop: CASSFSGNYEQYF. In nucleotides, the CDR3 is TGCGCCAGCAGCTTTTCCGGGAACTACGAGCAGTACTTC.

The chain uses TRBV5-6 and TRBJ2-7; D perhaps matches TRBD2 (5 bases). The CDR3 length is 15 residues. The germline V and J ends were trimmed by 0 bases and 6 bases, with 16 bases remaining between them. Germline V lookup: CDR1 SGHDT, CDR2 YYEEEE. The CDR3 DNA sequence: TGTGCCAGCAGCTTGGCGGCTAGCCCTCTCGGCGAGCAGTACTTC. Amino acid sequence: CASSLAASPLGEQYF.

Here the CDR3 reads CASSSGLGGPSYEQYF. The CDR3 coding sequence is TGCGCCAGCAGCTCTGGATTGGGGGGACCCTCCTACGAGCAGTACTTC. This chain links TRBV5-1 with TRBJ2-7; D might be TRBD2 (6 bases). V was shortened by 3 bases and J by 0 bases, with 16 bases between the two germline ends. The germline gives CDR1 SGHRS, CDR2 YFSETQ. The CDR3 consists of 16 residues. Filled out from reference TRBV5-1 and TRBJ2-7, the complete variable domain reads KAGVTQTPRYLIKTRGQQVTLSCSPISGHRSVSWYQQTPGQGLQFLFEYFSETQRNKGNFPGRFSGRQFSNSRSEMNVSTLELGDSALYLCASSSGLGGPSYEQYFGPGTRLTVT.

This clone appeared a single time. The chain links TRBV7-9 to TRBJ1-5, with D possibly matching TRBD1 (5 bases). Trimming removed 5 bases from V and 1 base from J, with 12 bases in between. In germline, CDR1 is SEHNR, CDR2 FQNEAQ (reference sequence). The CDR3 is made up of 15 amino acids. The DNA of the CDR3 is TGTGCCAGCAGCCAGGCAGGGATCAGCAATCAGCCCCAGCATTTT. It encodes CASSQAGISNQPQHF. Drawing the rest from reference TRBV7-9 and TRBJ1-5, the complete variable domain is DTGVSQNPRHKITKRGQNVTFRCDPISEHNRLYWYRQTLGQGPEFLTYFQNEAQLEKSRLLSDRFSAERPKGSFSTLEIQRTEQGDSAMYLCASSQAGISNQPQHFGDGTRLSIL.

The V call is TRBV5-6, the J call TRBJ2-7; maybe TRBD1 (5 bases). Germline V gene sequence: CDR1 SGHDT, CDR2 YYEEEE. The length of the CDR3 is 18 residues. V dropped 3 bases and J dropped 1 base, with 23 bases sitting between them. CDR3 nucleotide sequence: TGTGCCAGCAGCTGGGGCTCCCCGTGGACACCGAATTCCTACGAGCAGTACTTC. Protein product: CASSWGSPWTPNSYEQYF.

V gene TRBV7-3 combines with J gene TRBJ2-2; tentatively, D is TRBD1 (5 bases). This CDR3 has 13 amino acids. V gave up 4 bases and J gave up 4 bases, with 7 bases separating them. Germline assignment: CDR1 SGHTA and CDR2 FQGTGA. The CDR3 protein is CASSSQGTGELFF. The CDR3 coding sequence is TGTGCCAGCAGCTCCCAGGGCACCGGGGAGCTGTTTTTT.

The chain joins TRBV6-5 to TRBJ2-5; D ambiguous. The V end lost 7 bases, the J end lost 0 bases, and 6 bases lay between the germline ends. CDR3 length: 12 amino acids. From germline, CDR1 is MNHEY and CDR2 SVGAGI. The CDR3 DNA reads as TGTGCCAGCACCCTGTACCAAGAGACCCAGTACTTC. Its translation: CASTLYQETQYF.

This clone rates as medium-sized. The J gene is TRBJ2-1, the V gene TRBV7-3; 11 bases align to TRBD2. Germline CDR1 is SGHTA and CDR2 is FQGTGA. V was pared by 3 bases and J by 0 bases, with 16 bases of the junction left unmatched. CDR3 length equals 21 residues. The CDR3 loop is CASSFWGSVAGGSSSYNEQFF. In DNA, the CDR3 is TGTGCCAGCAGCTTCTGGGGGTCGGTAGCGGGAGGGTCGAGCTCCTACAATGAGCAGTTCTTC.

J is TRBJ1-2 and V is TRBV28; TRBD1 might be the D (5 bases). Between the trimmed V and J ends, which lost 7 bases and 1 base, there was a span of 13 bases. Germline lookup yields CDR1 MDHEN and CDR2 SYDVKM. CDR3 length: 14 residues. Written as DNA, the CDR3 is TGTGCCAGCAAGGGTGGAGGGGATAACTATGGCTACACCTTC. This codes for CASKGGGDNYGYTF.

The V gene is TRBV2, the J gene TRBJ2-5; 10 bases agree with TRBD2. This CDR3 region has 16 residues. Losses at the gene ends were 2 bases for V and 3 bases for J; bases not matched to a gene: 6. Germline CDR1 and CDR2: SNHLY and FYNNEI. The CDR3 region has the DNA TGTGCCAGCAGTGAAAGCGAGGGGACTAGCGAAGAGACCCAGTACTTC. Amino acid sequence: CASSESEGTSEETQYF.

A single count supports this clone. The CDR3 reads CSARLGLEQFF. CDR3 coding DNA: TGCAGTGCTAGGTTGGGGCTTGAGCAGTTCTTC. The chain couples TRBV20-1 to TRBJ2-1; a weak D match, TRBD1 (5 bases). Trimming shortened V by 3 bases and J by 9 bases, and 9 bases separated the two germline ends. The CDR3 spans 11 residues. CDR1 is DFQATT, CDR2 SNEGSKA, per germline (reference sequence).

The chain combines TRBV19 with TRBJ2-1; TRBD1 aligns across 7 bases. Germline V gene sequence: CDR1 LNHDA, CDR2 SQIVND (reference sequence). This CDR3 comprises 15 residues. The V and J ends lost 3 bases and 0 bases, in that order; junction bases with no gene match: 2. CDR3 sequence (DNA): TGTGCCAGTAGTATTAGGGACAGCTCCTACAATGAGCAGTTCTTC. Its translation: CASSIRDSSYNEQFF.